This note documents a single T cell receptor beta chain sequence. The data were taken from a study of blood T cell repertoires in COVID-19. The overall study: There were acute and convalescent COVID-19 samples, and they came from the United States, Italy and Spain. T cells, B-cell-depleted T cells, or PBMCs supplied cDNA or gDNA.

Methods used by the authors: The assay estimated nucleated cells by amplifying reference gene primers. Clones were sequenced by immunoSEQ multiplex PCR, and TCRdb holds only the in-frame ones, with some missing. V, J and clone size were drawn from that table, and D and trimming were deduced from the DNA. The data show some 67,000 clones, with 87% seen just once and 15% to 20% held by the top ten. This clonotype was obtained from a woman over 75 with acute or convalescent COVID-19. Specimen: peripheral blood.

The CDR3: CASTQTGGRTEAFF. The CDR3, as DNA: TGTGCCAGCACACAGACAGGGGGCCGCACTGAAGCTTTCTTT. The gene calls are TRBV5-4 and TRBJ1-1; TRBD1 aligns across 10 bases. The junction had 6 bases not matched to a gene; V was cut back by 6 bases and J by 4 bases. Germline CDR1 is SGHNT and CDR2 is YYREEE (reference sequence). This CDR3 spans 14 amino acids.